Listed below are T cell receptor beta chains from one sample, sequenced in a study of T cells in Graves' hyperthyroidism and ophthalmopathy. Via MiXCR, TCRdb re-called the multiplex PCR reads, giving one row per CDR3 protein. The table records hundreds of thousands of distinct CDR3 sequences, about two fifths of them present only once. The sample consisted of blood. The receptors here all came from a man aged 18 to 29 with Graves' hyperthyroidism. CDR3s include the opening cysteine and the closing phenylalanine or tryptophan. The D gene is left open where the match is weak. Size is omitted from some rows. Given values are once, few, many or a class for expanded clones.

d_gene | j_gene | abundance | v_gene | len | CDR3nt | CDR3aa
TRBD1 | TRBJ1-1 | NA | TRBV5-1 | 14 | TGCGCCAGCAGCGTGACAGGGGCGAGCACTGAAGCTTTCTTT | CASSVTGASTEAFF
NA | TRBJ2-6 | NA | TRBV4-1 | 15 | TGCGCCAGCAGCACACGACAGGTTGGGGCCAACGTCCTGACTTTC | CASSTRQVGANVLTF
NA | TRBJ1-1 | many | TRBV10-3 | 14 | TGTGCCATTCGACAAGCCGAATTGAACACTGAAGCTTTCTTT | CAIRQAELNTEAFF
NA | TRBJ1-2 | NA | TRBV29-1 | 12 | TGCAGCCCTGACGGGGGCGAGGATGGCTACACCTTC | CSPDGGEDGYTF
NA | TRBJ1-2 | many | TRBV11-3 | 11 | TGTGCCAGCAGTAACAGGGCTGGCTACACCTTC | CASSNRAGYTF
TRBD2 | TRBJ2-6 | few | TRBV12-3/TRBV12-4 | 18 | TGTGCCAGCAGTCCGGGGCTAGCGGGAGCTAGTGGGGCCAACGTCCTGACTTTC | CASSPGLAGASGANVLTF
NA | TRBJ1-5 | many | TRBV5-4 | 13 | TGTGCCAGCAGCTTGGACACCTATCAGCCCCAGCATTTT | CASSLDTYQPQHF
NA | TRBJ2-7 | NA | TRBV15 | 14 | TGTGCCACCAGCAGTGAAGACCGCGGAGGGGAGCAGTACTTC | CATSSEDRGGEQYF
NA | TRBJ2-7 | many | TRBV9 | 13 | TGTGCCAGCAGCGTAGGAAGCGACTACGAGCAGTACTTC | CASSVGSDYEQYF
NA | TRBJ1-1 | NA | TRBV11-2 | 13 | TGTACCAGCAGAGGGACGGTAGGCACTGAAGCTTTCTTT | CTSRGTVGTEAFF